This TCR beta chain was profiled in a study of blood T cells in healthy people across ages. About the study: T cells yielded about one barcoded beta molecule per two cells through template switching. Study-wide findings and caveats: Greater diversity and more naive CD4+ cells were seen in long-lived donors than in aged donors.

In this sample, this clonotype turned up a few times. As yet, its antigen is unknown. Germline assignment: CDR1 SEHNR and CDR2 FQNEAQ (reference sequence). V shed 3 bases, J shed 6 bases, and the junction held 4 bases outside the gene matches. This CDR3 has 13 residues. Together with a sample-barcoded 5' primer, a J-beta primer mix was included in a second PCR lasting roughly 6 to 12 cycles. A template-switch adaptor with 12 random nucleotides tagged each cDNA molecule. TCRdb itself ran the 5' RACE reads through MiXCR, one entry per CDR3 protein. The sample yields some 750,000 distinct CDR3 sequences, around a fifth seen once.

V and J are TRBV7-9 and TRBJ1-2, with 7 bases lining up with TRBD1. This TCR came from an older man in good health. The specimen was blood. CDR3 bases: TGTGCCAGCAGCTTCGCAGGGGGAAATGGCTACACCTTC. Translating it yields CASSFAGGNGYTF.